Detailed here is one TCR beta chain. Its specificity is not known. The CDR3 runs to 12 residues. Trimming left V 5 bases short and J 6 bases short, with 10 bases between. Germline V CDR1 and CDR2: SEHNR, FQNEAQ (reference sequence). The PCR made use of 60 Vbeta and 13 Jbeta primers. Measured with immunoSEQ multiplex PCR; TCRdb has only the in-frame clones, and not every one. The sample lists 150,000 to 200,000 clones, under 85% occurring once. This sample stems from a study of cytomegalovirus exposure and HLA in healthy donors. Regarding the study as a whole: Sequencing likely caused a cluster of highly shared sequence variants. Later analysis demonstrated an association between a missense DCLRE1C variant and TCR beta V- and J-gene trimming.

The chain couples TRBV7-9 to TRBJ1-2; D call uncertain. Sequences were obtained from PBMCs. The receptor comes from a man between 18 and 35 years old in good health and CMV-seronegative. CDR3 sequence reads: CASSRTQNGYTF. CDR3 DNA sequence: TGTGCCAGCAGCCGGACTCAAAATGGCTACACCTTC. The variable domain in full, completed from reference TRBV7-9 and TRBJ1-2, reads DTGVSQNPRHKITKRGQNVTFRCDPISEHNRLYWYRQTLGQGPEFLTYFQNEAQLEKSRLLSDRFSAERPKGSFSTLEIQRTEQGDSAMYLCASSRTQNGYTFGSGTRLTVV.